Listed below are T cell receptor beta chains from one sample, sequenced in a study of T cell clonotyping in hematopoietic cell transplantation. Here immunoSEQ multiplex PCR was the method, and the copy in TCRdb shows in-frame clones only, minus some. The sample shows 30,000 to 45,000 clones, 75% to 90% of them seen only once. Material: peripheral blood mononuclear cells. Every receptor here comes from a middle-aged woman in good health. Some clones in this sample may be carry-over from other donors' samples. Both conserved end residues are part of each CDR3. Each record gives: CDR3 DNA, CDR3 protein, D gene, clone size, V gene, J gene. A D gene is named only where the DNA matches it firmly. A row's size may be missing; if present it is once, few, many or a size class.

CDR3 DNA: TGTGCCAGCAGTGGCCCACGAACTAGTGGGGCCTACGAGCAGTACTTC
CDR3 protein: CASSGPRTSGAYEQYF
D gene: NA
clone size: few
V gene: TRBV28
J gene: TRBJ2-7

CDR3 DNA: TGCAGCGTTGAGGGAGGGACTAACTATGGCTACACCTTC
CDR3 protein: CSVEGGTNYGYTF
D gene: NA
clone size: NA
V gene: TRBV29-1
J gene: TRBJ1-2

CDR3 DNA: TGCAGTGCTACGGACTACGAGCAGTACTTC
CDR3 protein: CSATDYEQYF
D gene: NA
clone size: NA
V gene: TRBV20-1
J gene: TRBJ2-7

CDR3 DNA: TGTGCCAGTAGTATAGGTCGGGGAGCCTACGAGCAGTACTTC
CDR3 protein: CASSIGRGAYEQYF
D gene: NA
clone size: few
V gene: TRBV19
J gene: TRBJ2-7

CDR3 DNA: TGTGCCAGCAGGCTTCCGGGACTTAAAAAACTGTTTTTT
CDR3 protein: CASRLPGLKKLFF
D gene: NA
clone size: once
V gene: TRBV6-6
J gene: TRBJ1-4

CDR3 DNA: TGTGCCAGCAGTTTCCAGGGGGCGGGCACTGAAGCTTTCTTT
CDR3 protein: CASSFQGAGTEAFF
D gene: TRBD1
clone size: NA
V gene: TRBV7-2
J gene: TRBJ1-1

CDR3 DNA: TGCAGCGTTGAGAAGGGGGCAGGAACTGAAGCTTTCTTT
CDR3 protein: CSVEKGAGTEAFF
D gene: TRBD1
clone size: NA
V gene: TRBV29-1
J gene: TRBJ1-1

CDR3 DNA: TGTGCCAGTAGCCATCTCCGGGACGCTAGCAATCAGCCCCAGCATTTT
CDR3 protein: CASSHLRDASNQPQHF
D gene: NA
clone size: NA
V gene: TRBV19
J gene: TRBJ1-5

CDR3 DNA: TGTGCCTGGAGAACCCGGGGCGCGGGGGACGAGCAGTACTTC
CDR3 protein: CAWRTRGAGDEQYF
D gene: TRBD2
clone size: NA
V gene: TRBV30
J gene: TRBJ2-7

CDR3 DNA: TGCGCCAGCAGCCCTGGCTCTGGCCACGAGCAGTACTTC
CDR3 protein: CASSPGSGHEQYF
D gene: NA
clone size: NA
V gene: TRBV4-1
J gene: TRBJ2-7

CDR3 DNA: TGTGCCAGCAGCCAAGAGGGCGGGAGAAGCACAGATACGCAGTATTTT
CDR3 protein: CASSQEGGRSTDTQYF
D gene: TRBD2
clone size: few
V gene: TRBV4-2
J gene: TRBJ2-3

CDR3 DNA: TGTGCCGCAAGAGGGGGTTGGGAAAAACTGTTTTTT
CDR3 protein: CAARGGWEKLFF
D gene: NA
clone size: NA
V gene: TRBV30
J gene: TRBJ1-4

CDR3 DNA: TGTGCCAGCAGCTTAGGGGGACAGCAGCATGGCTACACCTTC
CDR3 protein: CASSLGGQQHGYTF
D gene: TRBD1
clone size: NA
V gene: TRBV7-2
J gene: TRBJ1-2

CDR3 DNA: TGTGCCAGCAGTTTTCCAGGGGATAATCAGCCCCAGCATTTT
CDR3 protein: CASSFPGDNQPQHF
D gene: NA
clone size: NA
V gene: TRBV28
J gene: TRBJ1-5

CDR3 DNA: TGTGCCAGCAGTCACAGCGGGGAGCTGTTTTTT
CDR3 protein: CASSHSGELFF
D gene: NA
clone size: NA
V gene: TRBV27
J gene: TRBJ2-2

CDR3 DNA: TGCGCCAGTCGGGGGTTGATGAACACTGAAGCTTTCTTT
CDR3 protein: CASRGLMNTEAFF
D gene: NA
clone size: NA
V gene: TRBV5-1
J gene: TRBJ1-1

CDR3 DNA: TGTGCCAGTGTCCCGGGACCCTCGAACACTGAAGCTTTCTTT
CDR3 protein: CASVPGPSNTEAFF
D gene: NA
clone size: NA
V gene: TRBV19
J gene: TRBJ1-1

CDR3 DNA: TGTGCCAGCAGCTTAGGAGGCCGTTCCAATGCTGAGCAGTTCTTC
CDR3 protein: CASSLGGRSNAEQFF
D gene: NA
clone size: NA
V gene: TRBV9
J gene: TRBJ2-1

CDR3 DNA: TGTGCCAGCAGTGTAGCGGGAGACGGCACAGATACGCAGTATTTT
CDR3 protein: CASSVAGDGTDTQYF
D gene: TRBD2
clone size: once
V gene: TRBV27
J gene: TRBJ2-3

CDR3 DNA: TGTGCCAGCAGCTTGAGGCCCATGGAGACCCAGTACTTC
CDR3 protein: CASSLRPMETQYF
D gene: NA
clone size: NA
V gene: TRBV5-6
J gene: TRBJ2-5

CDR3 DNA: TGCGCCAGCAGCTTGATCGCGGGGGGGGAGACCCAGTACTTC
CDR3 protein: CASSLIAGGETQYF
D gene: TRBD2
clone size: NA
V gene: TRBV5-1
J gene: TRBJ2-5

CDR3 DNA: TGTGCCACCAAACACAGGATTAAGGTAGTCAAGGACACCGGGGAGCTGTTTTTT
CDR3 protein: CATKHRIKVVKDTGELFF
D gene: NA
clone size: NA
V gene: TRBV28
J gene: TRBJ2-2

CDR3 DNA: TGTGCCAGCAGCCCCGGACTGAGCTCCTACAATGAGCAGTTCTTC
CDR3 protein: CASSPGLSSYNEQFF
D gene: NA
clone size: NA
V gene: TRBV11-2
J gene: TRBJ2-1

CDR3 DNA: TGTGCCAGTAGGGAGACTAGCGGGGCCTACAATGAGCAGTTCTTC
CDR3 protein: CASRETSGAYNEQFF
D gene: TRBD2
clone size: few
V gene: TRBV19
J gene: TRBJ2-1